Below, 29 T cell receptor delta chains from the same sample are listed, as sequenced in a study of gamma-delta chains in newborns, infants, children. TCRdb applied CATT to the reads for clone calling. This sample yields fewer than 4,500 delta-chain clones, of which 2.5% to 3.5% are seen a single time; around 11% belongs to the top ten. Sequenced sample: blood. These TCRs come from a child who was a newborn, infant or young child, either healthy, febrile or measles-vaccinated (not recorded which).

As to this clone: TCRdb pairs this DNA with a much larger clone's protein that differs at residue 10, likely a read error; the protein shown was translated from the DNA. V is TRDV2 and J is TRDJ3; tentatively, D is TRDD3 (5 bases). CDR1 is GEAIGNYY, CDR2 EKD, per germline. The CDR3 totals 18 residues. The germline V and J ends were trimmed by 0 bases and 2 bases, with 13 bases remaining between them. This chain's CDR3 is CACDTAGSQAWDTRQMFF. For the CDR3, the DNA is TGTGCCTGTGACACCGCTGGGTCTCAAGCCTGGGACACCCGACAGATGTTTTTC.

By sample share, this clone is large (0.1 to 1%). The same CDR3 can be traced to other DNA sequences in this sample. The gene calls are TRDV2 and TRDJ3; the match to TRDD3 covers 11 bases. In germline, CDR1 is GEAIGNYY, CDR2 EKD. V trimming: 1 base; J trimming: 1 base; junction bases outside the gene matches: 2. This CDR3 region has 18 residues. The DNA of the CDR3 is TGTGCCTGTGACACTGGGGGATACGCGTCCTGGGACACCCGACAGATGTTTTTC. It translates to CACDTGGYASWDTRQMFF.

This clone was detected a few times. This sequence may be a read error, since a much larger clone differs from it by one base. The chain has TRDV1 and TRDJ1; 7 bases fit TRDD3. Germline V gene lookup returns CDR1 TSWWSYY and CDR2 QGS. The CDR3 totals 18 residues. With V trimmed by 0 bases and J by 3 bases, 13 bases remained unmatched. The DNA of the CDR3 is TGTGCTCTTGGGGAACTTTCCCTTCTGGGGGCTTACGCCGATAAACTCATCTTT. It yields the protein CALGELSLLGAYADKLIF.

The rearrangement joins TRDV2 to TRDJ3, with 8 bases identical to TRDD3. Germline V gives CDR1 GEAIGNYY, CDR2 EKD. The CDR3 contains 18 residues. Trimming took 3 bases from V and 2 from J; bases not matched to a gene: 8. The CDR3 reads CACDLLGVRPWDTRQMFF. Written as DNA, the CDR3 is TGTGCCTGTGACTTACTGGGGGTCCGCCCCTGGGACACCCGACAGATGTTTTTC.

This clone has only a few counts. The protein in TCRdb stems from a much larger clone and differs at residue 8 from this DNA's translation, likely a read error; here the protein is translated from the DNA. CDR3 residues: CACDITGGPWDTRQMFF. The CDR3 nucleotides are TGTGCCTGTGACATTACGGGGGGTCCCTGGGACACCCGACAGATGTTTTTC. The chain recombines TRDV2 with TRDJ3; tentative D call: TRDD3 (5 bases). This CDR3 has 17 amino acids. In germline, CDR1 is GEAIGNYY, CDR2 EKD. V lost 2 bases, J lost 2 bases, and 12 bases lay in between.

As regards this clone: This clone may be a read error of a much larger clone one base away. The chain combines TRDV2 with TRDJ3, with D maybe TRDD3 (6 bases). Germline assignment: CDR1 GEAIGNYY and CDR2 EKD. The CDR3 is 19 residues long. The CDR3 here is CACDTGWGLLTWDTRQMIF. The CDR3 nucleotides are TGTGCCTGTGACACGGGATGGGGGTTGTTGACCTGGGACACCCGACAGATGATTTTC.

Worth noting for this clone: A much larger clone differs from this one at a single base, so this may be a read error. This CDR3 is also generated by other DNA sequences in the sample. The chain couples TRDV2 to TRDJ3; no firm D call. The CDR3 runs 17 residues. Germline CDR1 reads GEAIGNYY; CDR2 reads EKD. This CDR3 reads CACDTLKSSWDTRQMFF. As DNA, the CDR3 is TGTGCCTGCGACACTTTAAAGAGCTCCTGGGACACCCGACAGATGTTTTTC.

For this clone: With a far larger clone one base away, a read error is the likely cause. The sample holds other DNA sequences that translate to the same CDR3. The V gene is TRDV2, the J gene TRDJ2; 10 positions agree with TRDD3. Germline lookup yields CDR1 GEAIGNYY and CDR2 EKD. The CDR3 totals 15 residues. V lost 3 bases to trimming and J lost 3 bases; unmatched junction nucleotides: 3. The CDR3 bases are TGTGCCTGTGACGTACTGGGGGATCTGACAGCACAACTCTTCTTT. Translating gives CACDVLGDLTAQLFF.

Note on this clone: A much larger clone lies one base from this, so it may be a read error. The V gene is TRDV2, the J gene TRDJ3; D is unclear. Per germline, CDR1 GEAIGNYY and CDR2 EKD. The CDR3 consists of 19 residues. Trimming took off 1 base at V and 0 bases at J, with 15 bases between the two ends. CDR3 coding DNA: TGTGCCTGTGACACTGTAGGATCCCGAAGCTCCTGGGACACCCGACAGATGTTTTTC. Its protein is CACDTVGSRSSWDTRQMFF.

This clone was counted only a few times. A single base is all that separates this from a far larger clone, so a read error is likely. Other DNA sequences from this sample encode an identical CDR3 as well. The chain employs TRDV2 and TRDJ3; 11 nucleotides line up with TRDD3. This CDR3 has 19 residues. The germline V gene encodes CDR1 GEAIGNYY and CDR2 EKD. CDR3 DNA: TGTGCCTGTGACCGACTGGGGGATAGGAGCTCCTGGGACACCCGACAGATGTTCTTC. Its protein is CACDRLGDRSSWDTRQMFF.

This clone is medium-sized by share. The CDR3 DNA sequence: TGTGCCTGTGACACTGGGGGTCCTTTCTCCTGGGACACCCGACAGATGTTTTTC. It yields the protein CACDTGGPFSWDTRQMFF. The rearrangement links TRDV2 to TRDJ3, with a possible D match to TRDD3 (6 bases). Trimming pared 1 base from V and 0 bases from J, leaving 12 bases between. Per germline, CDR1 GEAIGNYY and CDR2 EKD. The CDR3 covers 18 residues.

About this clone itself: A far larger clone is one base from this, pointing to a likely read error. The chain recombines TRDV2 with TRDJ2; 13 bases agree with TRDD3. V shed 1 base and J 7 bases; nucleotides not matched to a gene: 14. This CDR3 is built from 19 residues. Germline lookup yields CDR1 GEAIGNYY and CDR2 EKD. CDR3 residues: CACDTILLGDTPNLAQLFF. The DNA for the CDR3 is TGTGCCTGTGACACAATACTACTGGGGGATACGCCTAACTTAGCACAACTCTTCTTT.

With respect to this clone: TCRdb's listed protein matches a much larger clone and diverges from this DNA's translation at residue 10, likely through a read error; the protein shown comes from the DNA. V usage is TRDV2 and J usage is TRDJ1, with 9 nucleotides matching TRDD3. This CDR3 is 15 amino acids long. The trim removed 2 bases at V and 3 bases at J, leaving 6 bases unmatched. Looked up from germline, CDR1 is GEAIGNYY and CDR2 is EKD. The CDR3 bases are TGTGCCTGTGACAGTTTACTGGGGGACGCCGATAAACTCATCTTT. It encodes CACDSLLGDADKLIF.

This clone has a handful of counts. This likely came from a read error, as a far larger clone is one base away. Distinct nucleotide sequences in the sample also encode this CDR3. V and J are TRDV2 and TRDJ1; TRDD3 aligns across 12 bases. The germline gives CDR1 GEAIGNYY, CDR2 EKD. The V gene end was trimmed by 5 bases and the J gene end by 2 bases; junction bases not matched to a gene: 17. The CDR3 runs to 19 residues. The CDR3: CACVPILLGDTPKTDKLIF. The DNA for the CDR3 is TGTGCCTGTGTCCCCATCCTACTGGGGGATACACCTAAAACCGATAAACTCATCTTT.

By proportion, this clone is medium-sized. The V call is TRDV3, the J call TRDJ1; tentative D call: TRDD3 (5 bases). The germline CDR1 and CDR2 sequences are TVYSNPD and GDNSRS (reference sequence). V was pared by 2 bases and J by 0 bases, with 13 bases between. This CDR3 comprises 14 residues. The CDR3 nucleotides are TGTGCCTTTCATATCGGGGGCAACACCGATAAACTCATCTTT. Protein product: CAFHIGGNTDKLIF.

Notes on this clone: The TCRdb record carries a much larger clone's protein, which differs from this DNA's translation at residue 4; a read error is the likely cause, and the protein listed here is the DNA translation. The chain is built from TRDV2 and TRDJ3; 7 bases line up with TRDD3. The CDR3 runs 18 residues. Germline V gives CDR1 GEAIGNYY, CDR2 EKD. CDR3 amino acids: CACGTGGWSSWDTRQMFF. As DNA, the CDR3 is TGTGCCTGTGGCACCGGGGGATGGAGCTCCTGGGACACCCGACAGATGTTTTTC.

By sample fraction, this clone is medium-sized. The same CDR3 also results from other DNA sequences found in this sample. The CDR3: CACDPLDFGDYWGSSWDTRQMFF. For the CDR3, the DNA is TGTGCCTGTGACCCTCTGGACTTTGGGGACTACTGGGGGAGCTCCTGGGACACCCGACAGATGTTTTTC. V and J are TRDV2 and TRDJ3, with 9 bases identical to TRDD3. V trimming: 3 bases; J trimming: 0 bases; junction bases outside the gene matches: 20. This CDR3 region has 23 residues. Germline loops: CDR1 GEAIGNYY, CDR2 EKD.

Notes on this clone: A much larger clone lies a single base off, so this may be a read error. This chain connects TRDV2 to TRDJ3, with D maybe TRDD3 (5 bases). Germline loops: CDR1 GEAIGNYY, CDR2 EKD. V lost 2 bases to trimming and J lost 0 bases, with 16 bases between them. The CDR3 loop spans 19 amino acids. The CDR3 reads CACDIRGPPGSWDTRQMFF. As DNA, the CDR3 is TGTGCCTGTGACATCCGGGGGCCACCCGGCTCCTGGGACACCCGACAGATGTTTTTC.

This clone was seen more than once but under ten times. A read error may be the cause here, since a much bigger clone is one base away. This rearrangement joins TRDV2 to TRDJ1, with 11 bases identical to TRDD3. The CDR3 loop spans 15 amino acids. The germline gives CDR1 GEAIGNYY, CDR2 EKD. CDR3 coding DNA: TGTGCCTGTGACACTGGGGGATACGGAGGTGTTAAACCCATCTTT. It codes for CACDTGGYGGVKPIF.

Only a few counts were recorded for this clone. A read error is the likely source, as a far larger clone sits one nucleotide away. This chain links TRDV2 with TRDJ2, with TRDD3 matching over 13 bases. The CDR3 sequence is 19 residues long. Germline V lookup: CDR1 GEAIGNYY, CDR2 EKD. CDR3 region: CACDTVLLGDTPNLAKLFF. As DNA, the CDR3 is TGTGCCTGTGACACAGTACTACTGGGGGATACGCCTAACTTAGCAAAACTCTTCTTT.

This clone qualifies as medium-sized. Other DNA sequences from this sample encode an identical CDR3 as well. This sequence joins TRDV2 and TRDJ3; 11 bases align to TRDD3. After removal of 0 bases from V and 0 bases from J, the junction contained 3 bases not matched to a gene. The CDR3 has 19 residues. Per germline, CDR1 GEAIGNYY and CDR2 EKD. CDR3 in amino acids: CACDTLLGDSSWDTRQMFF. CDR3 coding DNA: TGTGCCTGTGACACCCTACTGGGGGATAGCTCCTGGGACACCCGACAGATGTTTTTC.

This clone was seen more than once but under ten times. With a much larger clone just one base away, this may be a read error. This chain uses TRDV1 with TRDJ2; D is uncertain. The CDR3 totals 22 residues. Trimming pared 0 bases from V and 3 bases from J, leaving 29 bases between. Germline CDR1 TSWWSYY, CDR2 QGS. The CDR3: CALGELPLQLEVPSIVTAQLFF. CDR3 DNA sequence: TGTGCTCTTGGGGAACTCCCACTACAGCTGGAGGTACCCTCTATTGTGACAGCACAACTCTTCTTT.

A remark on this clone: The protein held in TCRdb is that of a much larger clone and does not match this DNA's translation at residue 11, likely because of a read error; the protein shown is translated from the DNA. This chain joins TRDV2 and TRDJ3; 9 bases map to TRDD3. Germline values: CDR1 GEAIGNYY, CDR2 EKD. V lost 3 bases, J lost 5 bases, and 10 bases stayed unmatched. The length of the CDR3 is 18 residues. CDR3 nucleotides: TGTGCCTGTGACCCGTTGGGGGATATCTTCCGGGACACCCGACAGATGTTTTTC. Its protein is CACDPLGDIFRDTRQMFF.

By sample share, this clone is medium-sized. Distinct nucleotide sequences in the sample also encode this CDR3. The DNA for the CDR3 is TGTGCCTGTGACACCGGATTCCCCTTCACTGGGGGATCTGATAAACTCATCTTT. This translates into CACDTGFPFTGGSDKLIF. The V gene is TRDV2, the J gene TRDJ1, with 10 bases that match TRDD3. Germline V lookup: CDR1 GEAIGNYY, CDR2 EKD. The CDR3 covers 18 residues. Trimming cost V 0 bases and J 5 bases; bases outside gene matches: 14.

This clone appeared a few times. This could be a read error, since a much larger clone is one nucleotide away. The chain recombines TRDV2 with TRDJ2; 12 bases agree with TRDD3. The V and J ends lost 3 bases and 4 bases, in that order; junction bases with no gene match: 2. CDR3 length equals 15 residues. Germline V CDR1 and CDR2: GEAIGNYY, EKD. The CDR3 loop reads CACDPLGDTTAQLFF. The CDR3 DNA reads TGTGCCTGTGACCCACTGGGGGATACGACAGCACAACTCTTCTTT.

For this clone: This may stem from a read error, because a much larger clone lies one nucleotide away. Other DNA sequences in the same sample also yield this CDR3. This chain links TRDV2 with TRDJ3, with 12 bases fitting TRDD3. The germline V gene encodes CDR1 GEAIGNYY and CDR2 EKD. The CDR3 runs to 19 residues. The V and J ends lost 0 bases and 4 bases, in that order; junction bases with no gene match: 6. CDR3 loop: CACDTAGGYAAWDTRQMFF. In DNA form, the CDR3 reads TGTGCCTGTGACACCGCTGGGGGATACGCAGCGTGGGACACCCGACAGATGTTTTTC.

Comment on this clone: This clone may be a read error of a much larger clone one base away. Other DNA sequences from this sample encode an identical CDR3 as well. The chain employs TRDV2 and TRDJ3; 10 bases align to TRDD3. Germline V gives CDR1 GEAIGNYY, CDR2 EKD. The V gene end was trimmed by 0 bases and the J gene end by 0 bases; junction bases not matched to a gene: 16. The CDR3 extends over 23 amino acids. The CDR3 region is CACDTVVGLGDRTRSWDTRQMFF. DNA for the CDR3: TGTGCCTGTGACACCGTCGTCGGGCTGGGGGATAGGACACGCTCCTGGGACACCCGACAGATGTTTTTC.

On this clone itself: It differs at one base from a far larger clone, so likely a read error. The identical CDR3 is also encoded by other nucleotide sequences in the sample. The J gene is TRDJ3, the V gene TRDV2; 12 bases agree with TRDD3. Germline values: CDR1 GEAIGNYY, CDR2 EKD. The CDR3 covers 18 residues. CDR3 amino acids: CACDTGGYSSWDTRQMFF. CDR3 nucleotide sequence: TGTGCCTGCGACACTGGGGGATACAGCTCCTGGGACACCCGACAGATGTTTTTC.

This clone occurred a few times. TCRdb's entry gives the protein of a much larger clone, which mismatches this DNA's translation at residue 6, likely from a read error; the protein reported here is translated from the DNA. This chain links TRDV2 with TRDJ3; D is perhaps TRDD3 (6 bases). V lost 0 bases to trimming and J lost 0 bases, with 17 bases between them. This CDR3 contains 20 residues. Germline V gene lookup returns CDR1 GEAIGNYY and CDR2 EKD. The CDR3 loop is CACDTVNGGPSSWDTRQMFF. The DNA of the CDR3 is TGTGCCTGTGACACCGTGAATGGGGGCCCTAGCTCCTGGGACACCCGACAGATGTTTTTC.